These 25 T cell receptor beta chains originate from one sample sequenced in a study of blood T cell repertoires in COVID-19. The method was immunoSEQ multiplex PCR; TCRdb's version includes in-frame clones alone and lacks a portion of them. The table has some 160,000 clones, around four fifths seen once. The sequenced sample was peripheral blood. Receptor source: a woman older than 75 with COVID-19, enrolled during active disease.

With respect to this clone: This sample also contains other DNA sequences that code for the same CDR3. This chain connects TRBV7-3 to TRBJ2-7, with TRBD1 as a possible D gene (5 bases). Germline assignment: CDR1 SGHTA and CDR2 FQGTGA. Trimming cost V 4 bases and J 6 bases, with 13 bases left between them. There are 13 residues in the CDR3. CDR3 in DNA: TGTGCCAGCAGCTCGAGGAACCAGGGCGAGCAGTACTTC. This encodes CASSSRNQGEQYF.

This clone occurred a few times. The V and J genes are TRBV5-8 and TRBJ1-1; 7 bases are a match to TRBD1. The V and J ends lost 5 bases and 6 bases, in that order; junction bases with no gene match: 10. This CDR3 spans 14 amino acids. CDR1 and CDR2 from the germline V gene are SGHTS and YDEGEE. The CDR3 nucleotides are TGTGCCAGCAGAGTAATGGACAGGAAGGCTGAAGCTTTCTTT. It yields the protein CASRVMDRKAEAFF.

The chain uses TRBV7-3 and TRBJ2-7; 12 positions match TRBD2. V was clipped by 5 bases and J by 1 base; unmatched bases: 3. The CDR3 has 15 residues. Per germline, CDR1 SGHTA and CDR2 FQGTGA. CDR3 sequence (DNA): TGTGCCAGCAGCCCGACTAGCGGGGGATCCTACGAGCAGTACTTC. It translates to CASSPTSGGSYEQYF.

V usage is TRBV5-1 and J usage is TRBJ2-3; unclear D gene. CDR3 length: 14 amino acids. V lost 2 bases and J lost 1, with 8 bases in between. CDR1 and CDR2 from the germline V gene are SGHRS and YFSETQ. The DNA of the CDR3 is TGCGCCAGCAGCTTTGGCTCCCGCACAGATACGCAGTATTTT. Residues: CASSFGSRTDTQYF.

The chain couples TRBV7-3 to TRBJ2-1, with 9 positions matching TRBD2. J gave up 5 bases and V 1 base, and 6 bases lay outside the gene matches. Germline assignment: CDR1 SGHTA and CDR2 FQGTGA. The CDR3 is 16 amino acids. The CDR3 DNA sequence: TGTGCCAGCAGCTTAATAGGTAGCGGGGGAAACAATGAGCAGTTCTTC. It encodes CASSLIGSGGNNEQFF.

The CDR3 here is CASSHTASHQPGGNTIYF. The CDR3 DNA follows: TGTGCCAGCAGCCATACAGCATCGCATCAACCGGGGGGTAACACCATATATTTT. The chain is built from TRBV3-1 (or the pseudogene TRBV3-2) and TRBJ1-3, with D possibly being TRBD1 (5 bases). The CDR3 sequence is 18 residues long. Trimming left V 3 bases short and J 7 bases short, with 25 bases between. CDR1 and CDR2 (germline): LGHDT, YNNKEL (reference sequence).

This clone was detected once. The V gene is TRBV10-2, the J gene TRBJ2-1; tentative D call: TRBD2 (6 bases). The V end lost 5 bases, the J end lost 6 bases, and 17 bases lay between the germline ends. CDR3 length equals 15 residues. Germline V gene data show CDR1 as WSHSY and CDR2 as SAAADI. CDR3 DNA sequence: TGCGCCAGCAGTCTCGGGACTCCCCGAACCAATGAGCAGTTCTTC. Translation gives CASSLGTPRTNEQFF.

The CDR3 loop is CASSARLASGELFF. The CDR3 DNA reads as TGCGCCAGCAGCGCCAGACTAGCGTCCGGGGAGCTGTTTTTT. V is TRBV5-1 and J is TRBJ2-2; 8 bases fit TRBD2. J lost 6 bases, V lost 4 bases, and 5 bases had no gene match. The CDR3 contains 14 residues. Germline assignment: CDR1 SGHRS and CDR2 YFSETQ.

The chain is built from TRBV24-1 and TRBJ2-7; 8 nucleotides agree with TRBD1. V shed 3 bases and J 3 bases; nucleotides not matched to a gene: 12. Germline lookup yields CDR1 KGHDR and CDR2 SFDVKD. The CDR3 is 17 amino acids. CDR3 bases: TGTGCCACCAGTGATCCTCTCAGGGGGCTTCACCTCTACGAGCAGTACTTC. Amino acid sequence: CATSDPLRGLHLYEQYF.

The chain joins TRBV7-6 to TRBJ2-5; TRBD1 aligns across 8 bases. The germline V gene has CDR1 SGHVS and CDR2 FNYEAQ. V shed 4 bases, J shed 5 bases, and the junction held 12 bases outside the gene matches. There are 16 residues in the CDR3. The CDR3 region has the DNA TGTGCCAGCAGCTATGGGACAGGCCGTCTTAGGGAGACCCAGTACTTC. As protein: CASSYGTGRLRETQYF.

This rearrangement joins TRBV3-1 (or the pseudogene TRBV3-2) to TRBJ1-2; the match to TRBD1 covers 8 bases. CDR1 is LGHDT and CDR2 is YNNKEL in the germline V gene (reference sequence). Germline trimming cut 1 base from V and 7 bases from J; bases unmatched to any gene: 2. This CDR3 is 13 amino acids long. The CDR3 coding sequence is TGTGCCAGCAGCCAAGTTACAGGGGGTGGCTACACCTTC. It codes for CASSQVTGGGYTF.

V and J are TRBV5-1 and TRBJ2-5, with 7 bases fitting TRBD1. The CDR3 consists of 17 residues. The trim removed 5 bases at V and 1 base at J, leaving 14 bases unmatched. The germline CDR1 and CDR2 sequences are SGHRS and YFSETQ. The CDR3 DNA reads as TGCGCCAGCAGGCCCCGGATTGGCAGGGGGTTCCAAGAGACCCAGTACTTC. Amino acid sequence: CASRPRIGRGFQETQYF.

This clone was seen once. The chain links TRBV3-1 (or the pseudogene TRBV3-2) to TRBJ1-2, with D possibly TRBD1 on 6 matching bases. This CDR3 contains 14 residues. The germline V and J ends were trimmed by 4 bases and 4 bases, with 13 bases remaining between them. Germline V gives CDR1 LGHDT, CDR2 YNNKEL (reference sequence). CDR3 nucleotides: TGTGCCAGCAGCCCTCAGGACAGAGCCTATGGCTACACCTTC. Protein sequence: CASSPQDRAYGYTF.

This clone was found once. The rearrangement joins TRBV5-1 to TRBJ2-3; D possibly corresponds to TRBD2 (5 bases). Germline V gives CDR1 SGHRS, CDR2 YFSETQ. The CDR3 spans 16 residues. V was clipped by 4 bases and J by 0 bases, with 15 bases between them. The CDR3, as DNA: TGCGCCAGCAGCGCAGGACTCGATGCTAGCACAGATACGCAGTATTTT. This codes for CASSAGLDASTDTQYF.

This chain uses TRBV7-9 with TRBJ1-1, with D perhaps matching TRBD1 (6 bases). The V and J ends lost 5 bases and 1 base respectively, with 17 bases between them. Germline V CDR1 and CDR2: SEHNR, FQNEAQ (reference sequence). There are 16 residues in the CDR3. The CDR3 here is CASSPRRGQTNTEAFF. In DNA form, the CDR3 reads TGTGCCAGCAGCCCCCGGCGGGGGCAGACGAACACTGAAGCTTTCTTT.

The sample holds a few counts of this clone. The CDR3 here is CASSERGGAGVPQYF. The CDR3 nucleotides are TGTGCCAGCAGTGAGCGAGGGGGAGCGGGAGTTCCCCAGTACTTC. This chain uses TRBV6-6 with TRBJ2-5; 8 positions match TRBD2. The CDR3 is 15 amino acids. V shed 5 bases and J 9 bases; nucleotides not matched to a gene: 14. CDR1 MNHNY and CDR2 SVGAGI come from the germline V gene (reference sequence).

This chain uses TRBV3-1 (or the pseudogene TRBV3-2) with TRBJ1-3; the D gene is possibly TRBD1 (5 bases). The CDR3 is 15 amino acids. The V gene's germline CDR1 is LGHDT and CDR2 YNNKEL (reference sequence). The V end lost 1 base, the J end lost 10 bases, and 17 bases lay between the germline ends. The CDR3 DNA reads as TGTGCCAGCAGCCAAGGAGTGGGGTCGGGGGTGACCATATATTTT. This gives the protein CASSQGVGSGVTIYF.

This clone appeared once. V gene TRBV4-1 combines with J gene TRBJ2-7, with D possibly TRBD2 on 6 matching bases. Trimming took off 1 base at V and 2 bases at J, with 15 bases between the two ends. Germline assignment: CDR1 MGHRA and CDR2 YSYEKL. The CDR3 covers 16 residues. The CDR3 is CASSQAVSRDPYEQYF. The CDR3, as DNA: TGCGCCAGCAGCCAAGCCGTCTCGCGGGACCCCTACGAGCAGTACTTC.

V usage is TRBV5-5 and J usage is TRBJ1-6, with D possibly matching TRBD1 (5 bases). The V and J ends lost 6 bases and 5 bases respectively, with 18 bases between them. This CDR3 is 16 amino acids long. CDR1 is SGHKS, CDR2 YYEKEE, per germline (reference sequence). The chain's CDR3 is CASTMTETLHNSPLHF. As DNA, the CDR3 is TGTGCCAGCACTATGACAGAAACCCTACATAATTCACCCCTCCACTTT.

This clone was seen only once. The chain carries TRBV27 and TRBJ2-7; 7 nucleotides match TRBD2. The junction had 9 bases not matched to a gene; V was cut back by 2 bases and J by 5 bases. The germline CDR1 and CDR2 sequences are MNHEY and SMNVEV (reference sequence). CDR3 size: 15 residues. The CDR3 reads CASSLQVSGAHEQYF. In nucleotides, the CDR3 is TGTGCCAGCAGTTTACAGGTCAGCGGGGCCCACGAGCAGTACTTC.

V gene TRBV28 combines with J gene TRBJ1-5; D remains ambiguous. Trimming pared 5 bases from V and 4 bases from J, leaving 6 bases between. Germline assignment: CDR1 MDHEN and CDR2 SYDVKM. The CDR3 has 12 residues. CDR3 bases: TGTGCCAGCAGTATCCTAAATCAGCCCCAGCATTTT. Translation: CASSILNQPQHF.

In its sample, this clone was seen once. J is TRBJ1-2 and V is TRBV7-2; 8 bases map to TRBD1. The CDR3 spans 14 residues. Germline lookup yields CDR1 SGHTA and CDR2 FQGNSA. With 3 bases clipped from V and 4 bases from J, the junction kept 4 bases outside the gene matches. The CDR3 is CASSFSTGGYGYTF. CDR3 nucleotide sequence: TGTGCCAGCAGCTTCTCAACAGGGGGCTATGGCTACACCTTC.

This chain connects TRBV6-5 to TRBJ1-3; TRBD1 aligns across 7 bases. V lost 5 bases to trimming and J lost 4 bases; unmatched junction nucleotides: 8. The V gene's germline CDR1 is MNHEY and CDR2 SVGAGI. The CDR3 has 15 amino acids. The CDR3 is CASSPLGGTGNTIYF. The CDR3, as DNA: TGTGCCAGCAGTCCTCTAGGGGGCACAGGAAACACCATATATTTT.

The V and J genes are TRBV5-1 and TRBJ1-4; D call uncertain. Germline assignment: CDR1 SGHRS and CDR2 YFSETQ. V dropped 1 base and J dropped 0 bases, with 7 bases sitting between them. This CDR3 comprises 15 residues. CDR3 in DNA: TGCGCCAGCAGCTTGTCCGCAGCAACTAATGAAAAACTGTTTTTT. This gives the protein CASSLSAATNEKLFF.

The chain links TRBV18 to TRBJ2-1; D is possibly TRBD2 (7 bases). The CDR3 consists of 19 residues. Per the germline V gene, CDR1 is KGHSH and CDR2 is LQKENI. V gave up 1 base and J gave up 7 bases, with 26 bases separating them. As DNA, the CDR3 is TGTGCCAGCTCACCACGTGCGCAGGTTCGCGGGGGCTATGGTAATGAGCAGTTCTTC. Protein: CASSPRAQVRGGYGNEQFF.